The 14 T cell receptor beta chains in this list originate from one sample, sequenced in a study of a mutant IDH1 vaccine in newly diagnosed glioma. The time point is: week 5, during vaccination. It was 300 ug of mutant IDH1 20-mer peptide that made up each vaccine dose, given with topical imiquimod. Produced via immunoSEQ multiplex PCR; TCRdb's table is partial and in-frame only. The sample has 25,000 to 30,000 clones, roughly 87% seen once. Antigens for these TCRs are unknown. The sample in question was peripheral blood mononuclear cells (PBMCs), obtained from a glioma patient whose treatment included an IDH1 peptide vaccine. These receptors all stem from a middle-aged woman with glioma. Some clones in this sample may be carry-over from other donors' samples.

The J gene is TRBJ2-7, the V gene TRBV5-1; 7 bases align to TRBD1. V shed 4 bases and J 6 bases; nucleotides not matched to a gene: 10. In germline, CDR1 is SGHRS, CDR2 YFSETQ. This CDR3 has 14 residues. The CDR3 DNA follows: TGCGCCAGCAGCCCTCGTCCCAGACAGGGCGAGCAGTACTTC. It yields the protein CASSPRPRQGEQYF.

As DNA, the CDR3 is TGTGCCAGCAGCGCGGGGACAGGGGGCGGAGGAGATGGCTACACCTTC. Translated, it gives CASSAGTGGGGDGYTF. The chain uses TRBV9 and TRBJ1-2; 12 bases map to TRBD1. Germline V lookup: CDR1 SGDLS, CDR2 YYNGEE. V lost 3 bases to trimming and J lost 6 bases; unmatched junction nucleotides: 9. The CDR3 is made up of 16 amino acids.

The chain combines TRBV4-2 with TRBJ2-1; 7 bases are a match to TRBD2. The CDR3 has 14 amino acids. Germline CDR1 LGHNA, CDR2 YNFKEQ. Trimming took 1 base from V and 8 from J; bases not matched to a gene: 5. Here the CDR3 reads CASSQAGGRDEQFF. In DNA, the CDR3 is TGTGCCAGCAGCCAAGCGGGGGGTCGGGATGAGCAGTTCTTC.

The chain combines TRBV4-3 with TRBJ2-6; D possibly corresponds to TRBD2 (6 bases). The CDR3 contains 18 residues. CDR1 is LGHNA and CDR2 is YSLEER in the germline V gene. V was trimmed by 0 bases and J by 0 bases, leaving 12 bases between them. The CDR3 sequence is CASSQDPLGGSGANVLTF. The CDR3 DNA follows: TGCGCCAGCAGCCAAGATCCCCTCGGGGGCTCTGGGGCCAACGTCCTGACTTTC.

This clone has only a few counts. This chain uses TRBV14 with TRBJ2-1; D might be TRBD2 (6 bases). V shed 4 bases and J shed 9 bases, with 13 bases lying between them. CDR1 is SGHDN, CDR2 FVKESK, per germline. The CDR3 consists of 13 residues. CDR3 loop: CASSPGTRVEQFF. Here the CDR3 DNA reads TGTGCCAGCAGCCCCGGGACTCGCGTTGAGCAGTTCTTC.

This clone was seen only a few times. V gene TRBV5-4 combines with J gene TRBJ2-7; TRBD1 aligns across 9 bases. In germline, CDR1 is SGHNT, CDR2 YYREEE (reference sequence). V shed 4 bases and J 0 bases; nucleotides not matched to a gene: 8. CDR3 length: 16 residues. The DNA of the CDR3 is TGTGCCAGCAGCCCCGGGACAGGGAACCCCTCCTACGAGCAGTACTTC. Translation: CASSPGTGNPSYEQYF.

This chain connects TRBV15 to TRBJ2-5; 8 nucleotides line up with TRBD1. This CDR3 contains 15 residues. V was pared by 4 bases and J by 1 base, with 5 bases of the junction left unmatched. Germline-derived CDR1 and CDR2 are LNHNV and YYDKDF (reference sequence). This chain's CDR3 is CATSNNRGAQETQYF. CDR3 in DNA: TGTGCCACCAGCAACAACAGGGGGGCCCAAGAGACCCAGTACTTC.

V gene TRBV11-2 combines with J gene TRBJ2-7, with TRBD2 as a possible D gene (6 bases). The CDR3 consists of 15 residues. Germline lookup yields CDR1 SGHAT and CDR2 FQNNGV. V lost 5 bases and J lost 2, with 16 bases in between. The CDR3 coding sequence is TGTGCCAGCAGCACACATGGGACTTTTACCTACGAGCAGTACTTC. This translates into CASSTHGTFTYEQYF.

The J gene is TRBJ1-2, the V gene TRBV9, with a possible D match to TRBD1 (5 bases). Germline V gene sequence: CDR1 SGDLS, CDR2 YYNGEE. V was clipped by 4 bases and J by 1 base, with 14 bases between them. The length of the CDR3 is 15 residues. CDR3 sequence: CASSLGLDSNYGYTF. The DNA of the CDR3 is TGTGCCAGCAGCCTCGGGCTAGACAGTAACTATGGCTACACCTTC.

This chain links TRBV6-1 with TRBJ1-5; TRBD1 agrees at 8 bases. CDR3 size: 15 residues. Germline V gene sequence: CDR1 MNHNS, CDR2 SASEGT. V lost 4 bases and J lost 3; bases outside the gene matches: 5. The CDR3 sequence is CASSAMDRANQPQHF. The CDR3 bases are TGTGCCAGCAGTGCCATGGACAGGGCCAATCAGCCCCAGCATTTT.

The chain uses TRBV7-3 and TRBJ2-3; 9 nucleotides agree with TRBD2. The CDR3 sequence is 14 residues long. CDR1 SGHTA and CDR2 FQGTGA come from the germline V gene. The ends lost 5 bases at V and 2 bases at J; junction bases unmatched: 2. The CDR3 loop is CASSLAGITDTQYF. Here the CDR3 DNA reads TGTGCCAGCAGCCTAGCGGGGATCACAGATACGCAGTATTTT.

The rearrangement links TRBV2 to TRBJ2-5, with D possibly matching TRBD1 (6 bases). The V gene's germline CDR1 is SNHLY and CDR2 FYNNEI. V was cut by 6 bases and J by 2 bases, with 10 bases left in between. This CDR3 contains 13 residues. As DNA, the CDR3 is TGTGCCAGCAGGGGACAACTTCAAGAGACCCAGTACTTC. Protein: CASRGQLQETQYF.

The chain has TRBV11-2 and TRBJ1-1; D remains ambiguous. The CDR3 has 14 residues. The V gene's germline CDR1 is SGHAT and CDR2 FQNNGV. The ends were cut back, 5 bases at V and 0 bases at J, with 10 bases in the middle. CDR3 sequence (DNA): TGTGCCAGCAGCACTCGGGCCGTGAACACTGAAGCTTTCTTT. Translated: CASSTRAVNTEAFF.

This chain connects TRBV5-6 to TRBJ2-2; 8 nucleotides align to TRBD2. CDR1 is SGHDT, CDR2 YYEEEE, per germline. CDR3 size: 15 residues. Trimming cost V 3 bases and J 3 bases; bases outside gene matches: 4. For the CDR3, the DNA is TGTGCCAGCAGCTCAAGCGGGAGCGACACCGGGGAGCTGTTTTTT. Translation: CASSSSGSDTGELFF.